This is a list of T cell receptor beta chains from one sample in a study of type 1 and type 2 diabetes patients. TCRdb fed the multiplex PCR reads into MiXCR, producing one record per CDR3 protein. The profile shows a few hundred thousand distinct CDR3 sequences, over 45% of them singletons. The sample consisted of peripheral blood mononuclear cells (PBMCs). These receptors were taken from a man in his late teens or twenties with type 2 diabetes. Both conserved end residues are part of each CDR3. The order of the fields is clone size, D gene, V gene, J gene, CDR3 protein, CDR3 DNA. The D gene is left open where the match is weak. For some rows the clone size is stated as once, few or many, or as a class when expanded; others skip it.

-,-,TRBV20-1,TRBJ1-6,CSGKGGNNSPLHF,TGCAGTGGTAAGGGGGGGAATAATTCACCCCTCCACTTT
-,TRBD1,TRBV20-1,TRBJ1-2,CSAPLTTGGAGYGYTF,TGCAGTGCTCCCCTTACAACAGGGGGCGCGGGGTATGGCTACACCTTC
many,-,TRBV2,TRBJ2-1,CASSPTSSTYNEQFF,TGTGCCAGCAGTCCAACTAGTTCGACCTACAATGAGCAGTTCTTC
-,-,TRBV6-6,TRBJ2-2,CASSYSASYPGGELFF,TGTGCCAGCAGTTACTCGGCCTCTTACCCCGGCGGGGAGCTGTTTTTT
few,TRBD1,TRBV6-1,TRBJ1-2,CASMEDRGGYGYTF,TGTGCCAGCATGGAGGACAGGGGAGGCTATGGCTACACCTTC
-,-,TRBV13,TRBJ1-6,CASSLATVSPLHF,TGTGCCAGCAGCTTAGCAACGGTCTCACCCCTCCACTTT
-,-,TRBV9,TRBJ2-2,CASSQGTTGELFF,TGTGCCAGCAGTCAGGGGACCACCGGGGAGCTGTTTTTT
-,TRBD1,TRBV19,TRBJ1-2,CASSILGQPEGGYTF,TGTGCCAGTAGTATTCTGGGACAGCCTGAGGGCGGCTACACCTTC
-,TRBD1,TRBV5-1,TRBJ1-5,CASSSGQDNQPQHF,TGCGCCAGCAGCTCTGGACAGGATAATCAGCCCCAGCATTTT
-,TRBD2,TRBV13,TRBJ2-7,CASSHTGGSYEQYF,TGTGCCAGCAGTCATACCGGGGGGAGCTACGAGCAGTACTTC
few,-,TRBV19,TRBJ2-1,CASSPFLGWHEQFF,TGTGCCAGTAGCCCTTTTTTGGGTTGGCATGAGCAGTTCTTC
-,-,TRBV2,TRBJ1-2,CASSEGDAIRDYGYTF,TGTGCCAGCAGTGAAGGGGACGCCATTAGGGACTATGGCTACACCTTC
-,TRBD2,TRBV19,TRBJ2-3,CASSIDGTSGALDTQYF,TGTGCCAGTAGTATAGATGGCACTAGCGGGGCTTTGGATACGCAGTATTTT
few,-,TRBV30,TRBJ1-5,CAWSTLPNQPQHF,TGTGCCTGGAGTACCCTGCCCAATCAGCCCCAGCATTTT
-,TRBD2,TRBV7-8,TRBJ2-1,CASSPSGVSYNEQFF,TGTGCCAGCAGCCCTAGCGGGGTCTCCTACAATGAGCAGTTCTTC
-,TRBD1,TRBV27,TRBJ1-5,CASRETGGRQPQHF,TGTGCCAGCAGGGAGACAGGGGGCCGGCAGCCCCAGCATTTT
-,-,TRBV20-1,TRBJ2-6,CSAEWSSGANVLTF,TGCAGTGCTGAGTGGAGCTCTGGGGCCAACGTCCTGACTTTC
-,TRBD2,TRBV7-3,TRBJ2-1,CASSLYWTGTSDNPEQFF,TGTGCCAGCAGCTTATATTGGACCGGGACTAGCGACAATCCTGAGCAGTTCTTC
few,TRBD2,TRBV7-2,TRBJ2-1,CASSIKFSGAYNEQFF,TGTGCCAGCAGCATAAAATTCAGCGGGGCTTACAATGAGCAGTTCTTC
-,TRBD1,TRBV12-3/TRBV12-4,TRBJ1-6,CASSFDREYSPLHF,TGTGCCAGCAGTTTCGACAGGGAATATTCACCCCTCCACTTT
-,TRBD1,TRBV2,TRBJ1-2,CASRRRTGKNGYTF,TGTGCCAGCAGGCGTCGGACAGGGAAGAATGGCTACACCTTC
once,TRBD1,TRBV10-3,TRBJ1-1,CAIRGTGPNTEAFF,TGTGCCATCAGGGGGACAGGGCCAAACACTGAAGCTTTCTTT
-,-,TRBV28,TRBJ1-6,CAGSSYNSPLHF,TGTGCCGGGAGCTCCTATAATTCACCCCTCCACTTT
-,TRBD1,TRBV9,TRBJ1-2,CASSHALGQVANYGYTF,TGTGCCAGCAGCCACGCCTTGGGACAGGTTGCTAACTATGGCTACACCTTC
-,-,TRBV6-6,TRBJ1-1,CASSPDRDEAFF,TGTGCCAGCAGCCCGGACCGCGATGAAGCTTTCTTT
-,-,TRBV7-2,TRBJ2-5,CASSPQVPRETQYF,TGTGCCAGCAGTCCACAGGTTCCCAGGGAGACCCAGTACTTC
few,TRBD2,TRBV19,TRBJ2-7,CASSSPGTSDSYEQYF,TGTGCCAGTAGTAGCCCCGGGACTAGCGACTCCTACGAGCAGTACTTC
-,-,TRBV19,TRBJ2-2,CASSPGANTGELFF,TGTGCCAGTAGTCCCGGGGCGAACACCGGGGAGCTGTTTTTT
-,TRBD1,TRBV6-5,TRBJ2-5,CASSYDRGTETQYF,TGTGCCAGCAGTTATGACAGGGGGACAGAGACCCAGTACTTC
-,TRBD1,TRBV9,TRBJ1-2,CASSVAPINVSRAGGSYGYTF,TGTGCCAGCAGCGTAGCTCCAATAAACGTGTCTAGGGCAGGGGGTTCCTATGGCTACACCTTC
-,-,TRBV28,TRBJ2-2,CASTLGALLNTGELFF,TGTGCCAGCACCTTAGGGGCCCTACTGAACACCGGGGAGCTGTTTTTT
-,-,TRBV10-1,TRBJ2-5,CASSEWEETQYF,TGCGCCAGCAGTGAGTGGGAAGAGACCCAGTACTTC
-,-,TRBV5-4,TRBJ2-1,CASSLSTAYNEQFF,TGTGCCAGCAGCTTGAGTACAGCCTACAATGAGCAGTTCTTC
few,-,TRBV19,TRBJ1-2,CATRGPYGYTF,TGTGCCACCCGAGGTCCCTATGGCTACACCTTC
-,-,TRBV12-3/TRBV12-4,TRBJ2-2,CASSLDRGTGELFF,TGTGCCAGCAGTTTAGACCGGGGGACCGGGGAGCTGTTTTTT
-,TRBD1,TRBV2,TRBJ2-7,CASSGTGASEQYF,TGTGCCAGCAGTGGGACAGGGGCTAGCGAGCAGTACTTC
-,TRBD1,TRBV25-1,TRBJ1-5,CASSTRTGGAINQPQHF,TGTGCCAGCAGTACACGGACAGGGGGCGCGATCAATCAGCCCCAGCATTTT